What follows is one TCR beta chain and its context. The data were obtained in a study of blood T cell repertoires in COVID-19. Study summary: Sites across the United States, Italy and Spain contributed samples from acute and convalescent COVID-19. From T cells, B-cell-depleted T cells, or PBMCs came the material, which was cDNA or gDNA.

The V segment lost 2 bases and the J segment 12 bases; nucleotides outside the gene matches: 11. CDR3 length equals 15 residues. Germline CDR1 reads MDHEN; CDR2 reads SYDVKM. The data were produced by immunoSEQ multiplex PCR, yet TCRdb's version contains in-frame clones alone and is incomplete. The table has approximately 76,000 clones, roughly nine tenths seen once. This sequence originates from a man aged 25 to 40 with acute or convalescent COVID-19. The chain employs TRBV28 and TRBJ1-4; 8 bases align to TRBD1. Sequences were obtained from peripheral blood. CDR3 region: CASSLRTGKRYQLFF. CDR3 in DNA: TGTGCCAGCAGTTTACGGACAGGGAAGAGGTATCAACTGTTTTTT.